The text below deals with one T cell receptor (beta chain). These data are taken from a study of blood T cell repertoires in COVID-19. Study background: Researchers got acute and convalescent COVID-19 samples from the United States, Italy and Spain.

CDR1 is LNHDA and CDR2 is SQIVND in the germline V gene (reference sequence). The CDR3 extends over 13 amino acids. The V end lost 8 bases, the J end lost 5 bases, and 16 bases lay between the germline ends. The authors' processing: The authors estimated nucleated cell counts from reference gene primer amplification. Data came from immunoSEQ multiplex PCR; TCRdb stores just in-frame clones and leaves some out. D and trimming were read from the DNA, whereas the V and J calls and clone size are those reported in that table. The sample records about 64,000 clones, around 80% being singletons. Seattle's cohort entered during active infection and was followed longitudinally.

Sequencing used peripheral blood. The gene calls are TRBV19 and TRBJ2-7; TRBD1 might be the D (6 bases). The receptor was derived from a man between 60 and 70 years old with COVID-19, enrolled during active disease. CDR3 sequence (DNA): TGTGCCAGTCGGGACAAATCTTCCAACGAGCAGTACTTC. Encoded protein: CASRDKSSNEQYF.